The sequence of this TCR beta chain was determined in a study of T-cell memory formation after mild COVID-19. Study summary: TCR clusters were mostly confined to one donor each. Study findings and constraints: SARS-CoV-2 specificity of second-wave clones peaking day 37 was unconfirmed. Cross-reactive memory appears to have joined, as suggested by some responding clones showing up in pre-infection memory.

From 5'RACE with constant-segment primers came TCR alpha and TCR beta cDNA libraries that carried sample barcodes and UMIs. One entry per CDR3 protein, called by TCRdb with MiXCR from the 5' RACE reads. The repertoire holds approximately 180,000 distinct CDR3 sequences, roughly 17% seen once, with 2% to 2.5% in the top ten. CDR3 length: 15 amino acids. V lost 0 bases and J 2 bases, leaving 11 bases between the germline ends. Germline V gene sequence: CDR1 LGHDT, CDR2 YNNKEL (reference sequence). This clonotype occurred a few times. Its antigen is unknown. Sequencing was done on a sample of PBMCs or a T cell subset sorted from them (not recorded which). The source of this sequence is an adult woman who had mild COVID-19 (a few samples of this study predate the infection). Cell type and time point are not known. The rearrangement uses TRBV3-1 and TRBJ2-7; D remains ambiguous. This chain's CDR3 is CASSQDRQLAYEQYF. The CDR3 DNA reads as TGTGCCAGCAGCCAAGATAGGCAGTTAGCCTACGAGCAGTACTTC.